One T cell receptor beta chain is described in this entry. Its antigen is undetermined. The study ran its PCR with 60 Vbeta and 13 Jbeta primers. Sequencing was performed with immunoSEQ multiplex PCR; in TCRdb, only in-frame clones are kept and a portion is missing. The sample comprises some 150,000 clones, roughly 80% of which are singletons, and 3.5% rests with the top ten. Sampled while nominally healthy, donors likely had unrecorded immune exposures. These data originate in a study of cytomegalovirus exposure and HLA in healthy donors. General study findings and limits: Earlier analysis yielded a pattern in which most TCR beta V segments were productive about 90% or about 30% of the time. Sequencing probably produced one cluster of sequence variants that were highly shared. CMV antigen specificity was confirmed in vitro for a few CMV-associated chains.

This CDR3 is built from 14 residues. Unmatched junction bases numbered 4, after V lost 5 bases and J lost 7 bases. The sequenced sample consisted of PBMCs. The TCR sequence derives from a human donor in good health. V usage is TRBV5-7 and J usage is TRBJ1-6; 9 bases are shared with TRBD1. TRBV5-7 is an ORF for which the function is uncertain. In nucleotides, the CDR3 is TGTGCCAGCAGGACCGGACAGGGGAATTCACCCCTCCACTTT. Its translation: CASRTGQGNSPLHF.